This is a list of T cell receptor beta chains from one sample in a study of T cells after yellow fever vaccination. TCRdb itself ran the 5' RACE reads through MiXCR, one entry per CDR3 protein. The sample contains about 500,000 distinct CDR3 sequences, roughly a sixth of which appear only once. The input for sequencing was PBMCs, taken roughly 5 days after the first yellow fever vaccination. All receptors derive from a man aged 18-30 years who received the YFV17D yellow fever vaccine. The CDR3 runs from the conserved cysteine through the conserved F or W. The order of the fields is D gene, V gene, J gene, clone size, CDR3 protein, CDR3 DNA. D genes are given only for firm matches. A row's size may be missing; if present it is once, few, many or a size class.

d_gene: -
v_gene: TRBV6-5
j_gene: TRBJ2-4
abundance: few
CDR3aa: CASSYIREKNIQYF
CDR3nt: TGTGCCAGCAGTTACATCAGGGAGAAAAACATTCAGTACTTC

d_gene: -
v_gene: TRBV27
j_gene: TRBJ2-2
abundance: few
CDR3aa: CASSLFPNLNTGELFF
CDR3nt: TGTGCCAGCAGTTTATTCCCGAACTTGAACACCGGGGAGCTGTTTTTT

d_gene: TRBD2
v_gene: TRBV5-4
j_gene: TRBJ2-2
abundance: -
CDR3aa: CASSPGLALTGELFF
CDR3nt: TGTGCCAGCAGCCCGGGACTAGCGCTAACGGGGGAGCTGTTTTTT

d_gene: -
v_gene: TRBV7-9
j_gene: TRBJ2-3
abundance: -
CDR3aa: CASRGGTSTDTQYF
CDR3nt: TGTGCCAGCAGGGGTGGGACTTCCACAGATACGCAGTATTTT

d_gene: -
v_gene: TRBV30
j_gene: TRBJ1-4
abundance: few
CDR3aa: CAWSRSGRVNEKLFF
CDR3nt: TGTGCCTGGAGCCGAAGTGGAAGGGTAAATGAAAAACTGTTTTTT

d_gene: TRBD2
v_gene: TRBV29-1
j_gene: TRBJ2-5
abundance: few
CDR3aa: CSVELLAGKETQYF
CDR3nt: TGCAGCGTTGAACTTCTAGCGGGGAAAGAGACCCAGTACTTC

d_gene: TRBD1
v_gene: TRBV7-9
j_gene: TRBJ2-7
abundance: few
CDR3aa: CASSLLGQGLEKYF
CDR3nt: TGTGCCAGCAGCTTGCTGGGACAGGGGTTAGAGAAGTACTTC

d_gene: TRBD2
v_gene: TRBV10-3
j_gene: TRBJ2-2
abundance: -
CDR3aa: CAIGIRAGAAGELFF
CDR3nt: TGTGCCATTGGAATAAGAGCGGGGGCAGCCGGGGAGCTGTTTTTT

d_gene: -
v_gene: TRBV10-3
j_gene: TRBJ1-2
abundance: few
CDR3aa: CAISESTTLNNYGYTF
CDR3nt: TGTGCCATCAGTGAGTCGACAACTCTAAATAACTATGGCTACACCTTC

d_gene: -
v_gene: TRBV5-1
j_gene: TRBJ1-1
abundance: -
CDR3aa: CASSWDRQNTEAFF
CDR3nt: TGCGCCAGCAGCTGGGACCGACAGAACACTGAAGCTTTCTTT

d_gene: -
v_gene: TRBV11-2
j_gene: TRBJ2-3
abundance: -
CDR3aa: CASSGTTSTDTQYF
CDR3nt: TGTGCCAGCAGCGGGACGACCAGCACAGATACGCAGTATTTT

d_gene: -
v_gene: TRBV3-1
j_gene: TRBJ1-2
abundance: -
CDR3aa: CASSDQVGDYGYTF
CDR3nt: TGTGCCAGCAGCGACCAGGTTGGCGACTATGGCTACACCTTC

d_gene: -
v_gene: TRBV12-3/TRBV12-4
j_gene: TRBJ1-1
abundance: many
CDR3aa: CASGRNTEAFF
CDR3nt: TGTGCCAGCGGCAGGAACACTGAAGCTTTCTTT

d_gene: -
v_gene: TRBV9
j_gene: TRBJ2-1
abundance: few
CDR3aa: CASSVGVLPSYNEQFF
CDR3nt: TGTGCCAGCAGCGTAGGAGTTCTCCCCTCCTACAATGAGCAGTTCTTC

d_gene: -
v_gene: TRBV11-2
j_gene: TRBJ2-4
abundance: -
CDR3aa: CASSWFANKLVAKNIQYF
CDR3nt: TGTGCCAGCAGCTGGTTTGCGAACAAATTGGTAGCCAAAAACATTCAGTACTTC

d_gene: TRBD2
v_gene: TRBV7-7
j_gene: TRBJ2-1
abundance: few
CDR3aa: CASSPQRGYNEQFF
CDR3nt: TGTGCTAGCAGCCCACAGCGGGGATACAATGAGCAGTTCTTC

d_gene: TRBD1
v_gene: TRBV4-2
j_gene: TRBJ1-2
abundance: -
CDR3aa: CASSQDGRGQGDYGYTF
CDR3nt: TGTGCCAGCAGCCAAGATGGGAGGGGACAGGGGGACTATGGCTACACCTTC

d_gene: TRBD1
v_gene: TRBV7-9
j_gene: TRBJ2-1
abundance: -
CDR3aa: CASSFTGLGQVNNEQFF
CDR3nt: TGTGCCAGCAGCTTCACTGGGCTCGGACAGGTCAACAATGAGCAGTTCTTC

d_gene: -
v_gene: TRBV18
j_gene: TRBJ2-5
abundance: few
CDR3aa: CASSPRRVGETQYF
CDR3nt: TGTGCCAGCTCACCACGTCGCGTAGGGGAGACCCAGTACTTC

d_gene: -
v_gene: TRBV5-5
j_gene: TRBJ1-6
abundance: few
CDR3aa: CASRQSSYNSPLHF
CDR3nt: TGTGCCAGCAGACAGAGCTCCTATAATTCACCCCTCCACTTT

d_gene: -
v_gene: TRBV7-7
j_gene: TRBJ2-5
abundance: few
CDR3aa: CASSDGRETQYF
CDR3nt: TGTGCCAGCAGCGATGGGAGAGAGACCCAGTACTTC

d_gene: -
v_gene: TRBV6-5
j_gene: TRBJ2-3
abundance: -
CDR3aa: CASSYTNTDTQYF
CDR3nt: TGTGCCAGCAGTTACACTAATACAGATACGCAGTATTTT

d_gene: TRBD2
v_gene: TRBV6-2/TRBV6-3
j_gene: TRBJ2-5
abundance: few
CDR3aa: CASNGGARTQYF
CDR3nt: TGTGCCAGCAACGGGGGGGCTCGGACCCAGTACTTC

d_gene: -
v_gene: TRBV5-4
j_gene: TRBJ2-7
abundance: few
CDR3aa: CASSARRYPYEQYF
CDR3nt: TGTGCCAGCAGCGCCCGGAGGTACCCCTACGAGCAGTACTTC

d_gene: -
v_gene: TRBV7-8
j_gene: TRBJ1-2
abundance: -
CDR3aa: CASSLSNGANYGYTF
CDR3nt: TGTGCCAGCAGCTTATCGAACGGAGCTAACTATGGCTACACCTTC

d_gene: -
v_gene: TRBV27
j_gene: TRBJ1-4
abundance: -
CDR3aa: CASSPTGVKEKLFF
CDR3nt: TGTGCCAGCAGTCCGACGGGGGTGAAGGAAAAACTGTTTTTT

d_gene: -
v_gene: TRBV4-1
j_gene: TRBJ1-2
abundance: few
CDR3aa: CASSQGDGSYGYTF
CDR3nt: TGCGCCAGCAGCCAAGGGGACGGTTCGTATGGCTACACCTTC

d_gene: -
v_gene: TRBV28
j_gene: TRBJ2-2
abundance: -
CDR3aa: CASTDPTGELFF
CDR3nt: TGTGCCAGCACCGACCCCACCGGGGAGCTGTTTTTT

d_gene: TRBD2
v_gene: TRBV5-1
j_gene: TRBJ2-2
abundance: many
CDR3aa: CASRRSGGNTGELFF
CDR3nt: TGCGCCAGCAGGAGAAGCGGGGGAAACACCGGGGAGCTGTTTTTT

d_gene: -
v_gene: TRBV25-1
j_gene: TRBJ1-6
abundance: -
CDR3aa: CASARAPYNSPLHF
CDR3nt: TGTGCCAGCGCCCGCGCCCCCTATAATTCACCCCTCCACTTT

d_gene: -
v_gene: TRBV14
j_gene: TRBJ2-7
abundance: -
CDR3aa: CASSQIQGGEQYF
CDR3nt: TGTGCCAGCAGCCAAATACAGGGGGGGGAGCAGTACTTC

d_gene: -
v_gene: TRBV7-2
j_gene: TRBJ1-1
abundance: -
CDR3aa: CASSLGGALNTEAFF
CDR3nt: TGTGCCAGCAGCTTAGGTGGGGCCTTGAACACTGAAGCTTTCTTT

d_gene: -
v_gene: TRBV5-6
j_gene: TRBJ1-1
abundance: -
CDR3aa: CASSLRHFYMGNTEAFF
CDR3nt: TGTGCCAGCAGCCTACGTCACTTCTACATGGGGAACACTGAAGCTTTCTTT

d_gene: -
v_gene: TRBV20-1
j_gene: TRBJ1-1
abundance: few
CDR3aa: CSANSRGNTEAFF
CDR3nt: TGCAGTGCTAACAGCAGGGGTAACACTGAAGCTTTCTTT

d_gene: TRBD1
v_gene: TRBV5-1
j_gene: TRBJ1-1
abundance: many
CDR3aa: CASSPRTGGETEAFF
CDR3nt: TGCGCCAGCAGCCCCCGGACAGGGGGTGAGACTGAAGCTTTCTTT

d_gene: TRBD2
v_gene: TRBV7-2
j_gene: TRBJ2-3
abundance: few
CDR3aa: CASSFNGGTTDTQYF
CDR3nt: TGTGCCAGCAGCTTCAACGGGGGGACCACAGATACGCAGTATTTT

d_gene: -
v_gene: TRBV7-3
j_gene: TRBJ2-5
abundance: -
CDR3aa: CASSFAAGTQYF
CDR3nt: TGTGCCAGCAGCTTCGCGGCAGGGACCCAGTACTTC

d_gene: -
v_gene: TRBV5-1
j_gene: TRBJ2-1
abundance: -
CDR3aa: CASSQRLGLQDYNEQFF
CDR3nt: TGCGCCAGCAGCCAGCGGCTCGGGCTTCAGGATTACAATGAGCAGTTCTTC

d_gene: -
v_gene: TRBV29-1
j_gene: TRBJ2-5
abundance: few
CDR3aa: CSVVAGAYETQYF
CDR3nt: TGCAGCGTTGTGGCGGGGGCCTACGAGACCCAGTACTTC

d_gene: TRBD1
v_gene: TRBV6-1
j_gene: TRBJ1-2
abundance: -
CDR3aa: CASSFNRGPNYGYTF
CDR3nt: TGTGCCAGCAGCTTCAACAGGGGCCCTAACTATGGCTACACCTTC

d_gene: TRBD1
v_gene: TRBV10-3
j_gene: TRBJ2-1
abundance: few
CDR3aa: CAISPTGTYNEQFF
CDR3nt: TGTGCCATCAGTCCGACAGGGACCTACAATGAGCAGTTCTTC

d_gene: TRBD1
v_gene: TRBV19
j_gene: TRBJ1-5
abundance: few
CDR3aa: CASTRGTELYQPQHF
CDR3nt: TGTGCCAGTACCCGAGGGACAGAACTATATCAGCCCCAGCATTTT

d_gene: -
v_gene: TRBV4-1
j_gene: TRBJ2-6
abundance: -
CDR3aa: CASSQRHTPGPRAGANVLTF
CDR3nt: TGCGCCAGCAGCCAAAGACACACTCCGGGACCCAGGGCCGGGGCCAACGTCCTGACTTTC

d_gene: -
v_gene: TRBV11-2
j_gene: TRBJ2-6
abundance: few
CDR3aa: CASSPTGRVVGVLTF
CDR3nt: TGTGCCAGCAGCCCCACAGGGAGGGTCGTTGGCGTCCTGACTTTC

d_gene: -
v_gene: TRBV10-2
j_gene: TRBJ2-5
abundance: -
CDR3aa: CASSEAGRQETQYF
CDR3nt: TGCGCCAGCAGTGAAGCAGGGAGGCAAGAGACCCAGTACTTC

d_gene: -
v_gene: TRBV29-1
j_gene: TRBJ1-1
abundance: few
CDR3aa: CSVEDLGQARAFF
CDR3nt: TGCAGCGTTGAAGACCTCGGCCAGGCGCGAGCTTTCTTT

d_gene: TRBD2
v_gene: TRBV11-2
j_gene: TRBJ2-5
abundance: few
CDR3aa: CASRRPSGLAEETQYF
CDR3nt: TGTGCCAGCAGGCGTCCCTCGGGACTAGCGGAAGAGACCCAGTACTTC

d_gene: TRBD2
v_gene: TRBV11-2
j_gene: TRBJ2-3
abundance: -
CDR3aa: CASSLVLRGAAPTDTQYF
CDR3nt: TGTGCCAGCAGCTTAGTTTTGCGGGGGGCAGCTCCCACAGATACGCAGTATTTT

d_gene: TRBD2
v_gene: TRBV4-3
j_gene: TRBJ2-3
abundance: -
CDR3aa: CASSRESGGGFDTQYF
CDR3nt: TGCGCCAGCAGCCGAGAGAGCGGGGGGGGGTTTGATACGCAGTATTTT

d_gene: -
v_gene: TRBV7-2
j_gene: TRBJ2-7
abundance: many
CDR3aa: CASSLLVEQYF
CDR3nt: TGTGCCAGCAGCCTCCTAGTCGAGCAGTACTTC

d_gene: -
v_gene: TRBV5-6
j_gene: TRBJ2-2
abundance: -
CDR3aa: CASSYGGELFF
CDR3nt: TGTGCCAGCAGTTATGGCGGGGAGCTGTTTTTT

d_gene: TRBD1
v_gene: TRBV7-2
j_gene: TRBJ2-4
abundance: many
CDR3aa: CASSLAQGQGVKNIQYF
CDR3nt: TGTGCCAGCAGCTTAGCGCAAGGACAGGGAGTCAAAAACATTCAGTACTTC

d_gene: -
v_gene: TRBV27
j_gene: TRBJ2-7
abundance: few
CDR3aa: CASSLSWGTPNSEQYF
CDR3nt: TGTGCCAGCAGTTTATCGTGGGGGACTCCCAACTCCGAGCAGTACTTC